Following are 28 T cell receptor beta chains from one sample sequenced in a study. TCRdb re-derived calls from the 5' RACE reads in MiXCR, one entry per CDR3 protein. The sample has roughly 8,400 distinct CDR3 sequences; roughly 60% are singletons. Material for sequencing was tumor-infiltrating memory CD4+ T cells sorted from the breast tumor. Subset given: memory CD4+ T cells, CD4+CD45RO+CD25-. The receptors were gathered from a female donor with breast cancer.

CDR3 bases: TGCGCCAGCAGCTTGGAGGCGGCGAGGGAGACCCAGTACTTC. Its protein is CASSLEAARETQYF. The J gene is TRBJ2-5, the V gene TRBV5-1, with D unclear. The germline gives CDR1 SGHRS, CDR2 YFSETQ. The CDR3 sequence is 14 residues long. Trimming pared 0 bases from V and 5 bases from J, leaving 11 bases between.

Sample share makes this clonotype large. The chain joins TRBV12-3 or TRBV12-4 to TRBJ2-1; 7 bases are shared with TRBD2. Unmatched junction bases numbered 4, after V lost 5 bases and J lost 9 bases. CDR3 size: 12 residues. The CDR3: CASSPTGGEQFF. CDR3 nucleotides: TGTGCCAGCAGTCCCACGGGAGGTGAGCAGTTCTTC.

The V gene is TRBV20-1, the J gene TRBJ2-3; D is unresolved. The germline V gene has CDR1 DFQATT and CDR2 SNEGSKA (reference sequence). This CDR3 comprises 12 residues. Here the CDR3 reads CRVSTSTDTQYF. CDR3 in DNA: TGCAGGGTATCGACCAGCACAGATACGCAGTATTTT.

This clonotype was detected once. The chain recombines TRBV7-2 with TRBJ2-3; 8 bases match TRBD2. Looked up from germline, CDR1 is SGHTA and CDR2 is FQGNSA. The CDR3 is made up of 13 amino acids. V lost 7 bases, J lost 6 bases, and 6 bases stayed unmatched. The DNA of the CDR3 is TGTGCCAGCACCGCAGCGGGGGCGGATACGCAGTATTTT. This sequence encodes CASTAAGADTQYF.

The V and J genes are TRBV25-1 and TRBJ2-5; D possibly matches TRBD1 or TRBD2 (5 bases each). Trimming removed 6 bases from V and 4 bases from J, with 15 bases in between. Germline lookup yields CDR1 MGHDK and CDR2 SYGVNS. The CDR3 runs to 14 residues. This CDR3 is CASSAPRDRETQYF. Here the CDR3 DNA reads TGTGCCAGCAGCGCTCCCCGGGACCGAGAGACCCAGTACTTC.

V and J are TRBV20-1 and TRBJ2-3; TRBD2 is a possible D gene (5 bases). V dropped 1 base and J dropped 0 bases, with 8 bases sitting between them. Germline assignment: CDR1 DFQATT and CDR2 SNEGSKA (reference sequence). The length of the CDR3 is 14 residues. The CDR3 nucleotides are TGCAGTGCTAGAGGAGGGAGAAGCACAGATACGCAGTATTTT. Its translation: CSARGGRSTDTQYF.

This clonotype was seen only a few times. The genes are TRBV7-2 and TRBJ1-5; no clear D gene. This CDR3 contains 15 residues. CDR1 SGHTA and CDR2 FQGNSA come from the germline V gene. Trimming stripped 5 bases from V and 0 bases from J, with 11 bases between. CDR3 coding DNA: TGTGCCAGCAGCCCTAGGGTGTATAGCAATCAGCCCCAGCATTTT. Translation gives CASSPRVYSNQPQHF.

The chain joins TRBV18 to TRBJ1-5, with D perhaps TRBD1 (5 bases). Per germline, CDR1 KGHSH and CDR2 LQKENI. The ends were cut back, 6 bases at V and 3 bases at J, with 9 bases in the middle. CDR3 size: 13 residues. CDR3 protein: CASSGQNNQPQHF. The CDR3 region has the DNA TGTGCCAGCTCGGGGCAGAACAATCAGCCCCAGCATTTT.

This sequence joins TRBV20-1 and TRBJ2-5; 12 nucleotides align to TRBD2. The CDR3 is made up of 17 amino acids. V shed 0 bases and J 4 bases; nucleotides not matched to a gene: 9. From germline, CDR1 is DFQATT and CDR2 SNEGSKA (reference sequence). The CDR3 spells CSARDLLAGGSVETQYF. In DNA, the CDR3 is TGCAGTGCTAGAGATCTGCTAGCGGGAGGGTCGGTAGAGACCCAGTACTTC.

This chain joins TRBV6-6 and TRBJ1-2, with D possibly being TRBD1 (5 bases). The CDR3 covers 11 residues. From germline, CDR1 is MNHNY and CDR2 SVGAGI (reference sequence). The V gene lost 8 bases and the J gene lost 8 bases, with 12 bases spanning the gap. Here the CDR3 DNA reads TGTGCCAGCTGGGCAGGGCAAGGCTACACCTTC. Protein: CASWAGQGYTF.

The CDR3 bases are TGCAGTGCTCGACCTCAGGGACTAGCGGGAGACGAGCAGTACTTC. It specifies CSARPQGLAGDEQYF. The genes are TRBV20-1 and TRBJ2-7; the match to TRBD2 covers 14 bases. The CDR3 extends over 15 amino acids. Trimming took 5 bases from V and 5 from J; bases not matched to a gene: 8. Germline loops: CDR1 DFQATT, CDR2 SNEGSKA (reference sequence).

The chain recombines TRBV5-1 with TRBJ1-2; D is possibly TRBD1 (5 bases). Germline lookup yields CDR1 SGHRS and CDR2 YFSETQ. Trimming cost V 9 bases and J 5 bases, with 17 bases left between them. The CDR3 covers 13 residues. CDR3 sequence: CATEQGALYGYTF. The CDR3 nucleotides are TGCGCCACGGAGCAGGGAGCTTTGTATGGCTACACCTTC.

DNA of the CDR3: TGCAGTGCCTCGAAGGGAGGATCTGGTCACAATGAGCAGTTCTTC. It encodes CSASKGGSGHNEQFF. The genes are TRBV20-1 and TRBJ2-1, with D perhaps matching TRBD2 (6 bases). The V and J ends lost 6 bases and 5 bases respectively, with 20 bases between them. From germline, CDR1 is DFQATT and CDR2 SNEGSKA (reference sequence). The CDR3 runs 15 residues.

V usage is TRBV29-1 and J usage is TRBJ2-5, with D perhaps matching TRBD1 or TRBD2 (6 bases each). Deletions cut 8 bases from V and 3 bases from J, with 13 bases between. The germline V gene encodes CDR1 SQVTM and CDR2 ANQGSEA. The CDR3 has 12 residues. Here the CDR3 reads CSCGAGEETQYF. The CDR3 DNA sequence: TGCAGCTGCGGGGCAGGGGAAGAGACCCAGTACTTC.

The chain joins TRBV6-5 to TRBJ2-7; D call uncertain. V was pared by 6 bases and J by 2 bases, with 11 bases between. CDR1 MNHEY and CDR2 SVGAGI come from the germline V gene. This CDR3 contains 13 residues. The CDR3 sequence is CASRALVTYEQYF. The CDR3 DNA reads as TGTGCCAGCAGAGCACTGGTCACCTACGAGCAGTACTTC.

With respect to this clonotype: At one of its ends the junction is not consistent with the germline gene, which may arise from a read error. The V and J genes are TRBV5-1 and TRBJ2-5; D remains unclear. Germline V gene data show CDR1 as SGHRS and CDR2 as YFSETQ. The CDR3 extends over 14 amino acids. The CDR3 nucleotides are TGCGCCAGCAGCTTAGGTCATCTCCAAGAGGCCCAGTACTTC. Translated: CASSLGHLQEAQYF. Together with reference TRBV5-1 and TRBJ2-5, the CDR3 gives the full variable domain: KAGVTQTPRYLIKTRGQQVTLSCSPISGHRSVSWYQQTPGQGLQFLFEYFSETQRNKGNFPGRFSGRQFSNSRSEMNVSTLELGDSALYLCASSLGHLQEAQYFGPGTRLLVL.

This clonotype occurred a few times. The chain uses TRBV20-1 and TRBJ2-1; D possibly corresponds to TRBD2 (5 bases). The germline V and J ends were trimmed by 7 bases and 3 bases, with 10 bases remaining between them. The CDR3 loop spans 12 amino acids. Germline V gene data show CDR1 as DFQATT and CDR2 as SNEGSKA (reference sequence). This CDR3 reads CSGGQVYNEQFF. The CDR3 nucleotides are TGCAGTGGAGGGCAGGTCTACAATGAGCAGTTCTTC.

CDR3 loop: CSARDPRRGGDYGYTF. CDR3 nucleotide sequence: TGCAGTGCTAGAGACCCCAGGAGAGGGGGCGATTATGGCTACACCTTC. This chain links TRBV20-1 with TRBJ1-2, with 7 nucleotides matching TRBD1. The germline V gene encodes CDR1 DFQATT and CDR2 SNEGSKA (reference sequence). The CDR3 totals 16 residues. J lost 5 bases, V lost 0 bases, and 12 bases had no gene match.

The chain carries TRBV10-3 and TRBJ2-7; 7 nucleotides match TRBD1. The CDR3 length is 15 residues. Germline trimming cut 2 bases from V and 6 bases from J; bases unmatched to any gene: 10. The germline gives CDR1 ENHRY, CDR2 SYGVKD. The CDR3 is CAISEDLGGAGEQYF. The CDR3 DNA follows: TGTGCCATCAGTGAGGACTTAGGGGGCGCGGGCGAGCAGTACTTC.

The rearrangement links TRBV5-1 to TRBJ2-7; 8 nucleotides agree with TRBD2. V lost 4 bases, J lost 5 bases, and 8 bases stayed unmatched. Germline V CDR1 and CDR2: SGHRS, YFSETQ. This CDR3 comprises 14 residues. CDR3 region: CASSHPGLVDEQYF. The CDR3 DNA reads TGCGCCAGCAGCCACCCGGGACTAGTCGACGAGCAGTACTTC.

V and J are TRBV4-2 and TRBJ2-7; weak D call: TRBD1 (5 bases). Deletions cut 2 bases from V and 0 bases from J, with 8 bases between. CDR3 length: 14 amino acids. Germline CDR1 is LGHNA and CDR2 is YNFKEQ. CDR3 protein: CASSQQGSSYEQYF. The CDR3 DNA follows: TGTGCCAGCAGCCAACAGGGATCCTCCTACGAGCAGTACTTC.

This clonotype showed up just a few times. The chain employs TRBV5-1 and TRBJ2-2, with D possibly being TRBD2 (7 bases). The ends were cut back, 5 bases at V and 4 bases at J, with 15 bases in the middle. In germline, CDR1 is SGHRS, CDR2 YFSETQ. This CDR3 is 15 amino acids long. CDR3 nucleotide sequence: TGCGCCAGCAGAGCGGTCGGGGGGCCCACCGGGGAGCTGTTTTTT. It yields the protein CASRAVGGPTGELFF.

By sample share, this clonotype is medium-sized (0.01 to 0.1%). This chain connects TRBV4-1 to TRBJ1-5; 9 bases are shared with TRBD1. Trimming removed 4 bases from V and 4 bases from J; junction bases left unmatched: 14. The CDR3 is 18 amino acids. Germline V gene sequence: CDR1 MGHRA, CDR2 YSYEKL. CDR3 sequence reads: CASSLESGTGSANQPQHF. In nucleotides, the CDR3 is TGCGCCAGCAGCCTGGAGTCCGGGACAGGGTCGGCGAATCAGCCCCAGCATTTT.

This clonotype has only a few counts. The chain has TRBV30 and TRBJ2-4; the D gene is possibly TRBD1 (6 bases). Trimming took off 0 bases at V and 13 bases at J, with 13 bases between the two ends. Germline V lookup: CDR1 GTSNPN, CDR2 SVGIG (reference sequence). The CDR3 totals 12 residues. The CDR3 bases are TGTGCCTGGAGTGTAGAGTCTGGGGGCCAGTACTTC. Protein: CAWSVESGGQYF.

This clonotype appeared a few times. V usage is TRBV7-2 and J usage is TRBJ2-3, with 8 bases aligning to TRBD2. The V gene end was trimmed by 5 bases and the J gene end by 1 base; junction bases not matched to a gene: 5. Germline V gives CDR1 SGHTA, CDR2 FQGNSA. This CDR3 is 15 amino acids long. The CDR3 coding sequence is TGTGCCAGCAGCCATGCAGCGGGAGGCACAGATACGCAGTATTTT. It yields the protein CASSHAAGGTDTQYF.

This sequence joins TRBV4-1 and TRBJ1-4, with D tentatively TRBD1 (6 bases). The germline CDR1 and CDR2 sequences are MGHRA and YSYEKL. The CDR3 is made up of 16 amino acids. Trimming pared 3 bases from V and 10 bases from J, leaving 21 bases between. CDR3 loop: CASSQETGGAPGKLFF. CDR3 sequence (DNA): TGCGCCAGCAGCCAGGAGACAGGAGGGGCCCCTGGAAAACTGTTTTTT.

V is TRBV6-5 and J is TRBJ1-6; no clear D gene. Germline V gene lookup returns CDR1 MNHEY and CDR2 SVGAGI. This CDR3 is built from 13 residues. Trimming took 7 bases from V and 7 from J, leaving 11 bases between them. CDR3 sequence: CASTYRGNSPLHF. The CDR3 bases are TGTGCCAGCACCTACCGGGGAAATTCACCCCTCCACTTT.

The chain has TRBV7-8 and TRBJ2-1, with 11 bases aligning to TRBD2. The CDR3 totals 15 residues. Germline CDR1 is SGHVS and CDR2 is FQNEAQ. Trimming cost V 5 bases and J 10 bases; bases outside gene matches: 10. The CDR3 protein is CASSPSLAGVTEQFF. The CDR3 DNA reads TGTGCCAGCAGCCCCTCACTAGCGGGAGTTACGGAGCAGTTCTTC.